The 22 T cell receptor beta chains below come from one sample, sequenced in a study of blood T cell repertoires in COVID-19. Assay: immunoSEQ multiplex PCR; the TCRdb copy retains only in-frame clones and omits some. The sample holds about 200,000 clones, about 88% seen once. Sequencing was done on a sample of peripheral blood. The receptor set was obtained from a man between 18 and 29 years old with active or convalescent COVID-19.

This clone was detected only once. Other nucleotide sequences in the sample specify the same CDR3. The chain joins TRBV9 to TRBJ2-7, with TRBD2 matching over 10 bases. The CDR3 consists of 15 residues. V shed 0 bases, J shed 3 bases, and the junction held 3 bases outside the gene matches. Germline CDR1 reads SGDLS; CDR2 reads YYNGEE. CDR3 sequence reads: CASSVGPSGGYEQYF. CDR3 nucleotide sequence: TGTGCCAGCAGCGTAGGTCCTAGCGGGGGCTACGAGCAGTACTTC.

The chain links TRBV6-2 or TRBV6-3 to TRBJ2-1; the match to TRBD2 covers 8 bases. CDR1 and CDR2 (germline): MNHEY, SVGEGT. The CDR3 is made up of 16 amino acids. V lost 2 bases to trimming and J lost 0 bases; unmatched junction nucleotides: 3. The CDR3 nucleotides read TGTGCCAGCAGTTACGGGACTAGACGCTCCTACAATGAGCAGTTCTTC. Residues: CASSYGTRRSYNEQFF.

This CDR3 reads CASSMITGGDQPQHF. In DNA, the CDR3 is TGTGCCAGTAGTATGATCACAGGGGGAGATCAGCCCCAGCATTTT. V and J are TRBV19 and TRBJ1-5, with TRBD1 identical over 8 bases. The germline gives CDR1 LNHDA, CDR2 SQIVND (reference sequence). V was clipped by 3 bases and J by 5 bases; unmatched bases: 6. The CDR3 contains 15 residues.

The rearrangement links TRBV18 to TRBJ2-3; 8 bases align to TRBD2. Germline V gene sequence: CDR1 KGHSH, CDR2 LQKENI. CDR3 size: 12 residues. V shed 4 bases, J shed 6 bases, and the junction held 0 bases outside the gene matches. CDR3 loop: CASSLAGDTQYF. The DNA of the CDR3 is TGTGCCAGCTCACTAGCGGGGGATACGCAGTATTTT.

V is TRBV28 and J is TRBJ1-2; unclear D gene. The CDR3 consists of 12 residues. Trimming took off 5 bases at V and 4 bases at J, with 8 bases between the two ends. Germline V gene sequence: CDR1 MDHEN, CDR2 SYDVKM. CDR3 sequence (DNA): TGTGCCAGCAGTCGGCAGGCCTATGGCTACACCTTC. It yields the protein CASSRQAYGYTF.

The V and J genes are TRBV5-1 and TRBJ2-4; 12 bases map to TRBD1. This CDR3 comprises 19 residues. In germline, CDR1 is SGHRS, CDR2 YFSETQ. The V and J ends lost 4 bases and 2 bases, in that order; junction bases with no gene match: 13. The CDR3 reads CASSPGQGAPHLPKNIQYF. CDR3 DNA sequence: TGCGCCAGCAGCCCGGGACAGGGGGCTCCACATCTGCCCAAAAACATTCAGTACTTC.

The chain combines TRBV4-1 with TRBJ2-3; TRBD2 matches 13 bases. Germline V lookup: CDR1 MGHRA, CDR2 YSYEKL. The V gene end was trimmed by 1 base and the J gene end by 1 base; junction bases not matched to a gene: 2. The CDR3 length is 17 residues. The DNA for the CDR3 is TGCGCCAGCAGCCAAGGGACTAGCGGGGGCGGCACAGATACGCAGTATTTT. Residues: CASSQGTSGGGTDTQYF.

In its sample, this clone was seen once. The rearrangement joins TRBV7-9 to TRBJ2-7, with a possible D match to TRBD1 (7 bases). Germline loops: CDR1 SEHNR, CDR2 FQNEAQ (reference sequence). V was pared by 2 bases and J by 6 bases, with 11 bases between. CDR3 size: 13 residues. The CDR3 nucleotides are TGTGCCAGCAGCTTACTCCAGGGGGGCGAGCAGTACTTC. Its protein is CASSLLQGGEQYF.

The chain uses TRBV19 and TRBJ2-7, with TRBD2 identical over 7 bases. Germline V CDR1 and CDR2: LNHDA, SQIVND (reference sequence). This CDR3 contains 14 residues. The trim removed 5 bases at V and 6 bases at J, leaving 10 bases unmatched. The CDR3 sequence is CASSSGREIREQYF. DNA for the CDR3: TGTGCCAGTAGTTCGGGGCGGGAGATCCGCGAGCAGTACTTC.

The gene calls are TRBV7-8 and TRBJ1-1; tentative D call: TRBD1 (5 bases). Per germline, CDR1 SGHVS and CDR2 FQNEAQ. The CDR3 length is 15 residues. The germline V and J ends were trimmed by 4 bases and 10 bases, with 22 bases remaining between them. CDR3 amino acids: CASSSDSAGPLRAFF. For the CDR3, the DNA is TGTGCCAGCAGCTCAGATTCTGCGGGACCCCTAAGAGCTTTCTTT.

This chain links TRBV25-1 with TRBJ2-2, with 9 nucleotides matching TRBD1. Germline CDR1 reads MGHDK; CDR2 reads SYGVNS. V shed 4 bases and J 3 bases; nucleotides not matched to a gene: 0. CDR3 size: 14 residues. The CDR3 is CASSGTGDTGELFF. In DNA form, the CDR3 reads TGTGCCAGCAGTGGGACAGGGGACACCGGGGAGCTGTTTTTT.

The genes are TRBV7-3 and TRBJ2-2; 8 bases are shared with TRBD1. This CDR3 has 16 residues. Per germline, CDR1 SGHTA and CDR2 FQGTGA. V shed 0 bases and J 6 bases; nucleotides not matched to a gene: 6. The CDR3 sequence: CASSLTDRVEAGELFF. The CDR3 DNA reads TGTGCCAGCAGCTTAACGGACAGGGTGGAGGCCGGGGAGCTGTTTTTT.

The V call is TRBV27, the J call TRBJ1-1; no definite D call. Germline CDR1 is MNHEY and CDR2 is SMNVEV (reference sequence). CDR3 size: 15 residues. V was pared by 2 bases and J by 0 bases, with 10 bases between. The CDR3 DNA reads TGTGCCAGCAGTTTAAGTGCAGGCATGAACACTGAAGCTTTCTTT. As protein: CASSLSAGMNTEAFF.

The V call is TRBV12-5, the J call TRBJ2-1, with 8 bases that match TRBD2. V lost 2 bases, J lost 9 bases, and 15 bases stayed unmatched. The CDR3 extends over 17 amino acids. Germline V CDR1 and CDR2: LGHNT, FRNRAP. The CDR3 reads CASGLSGGQAGSGEQFF. The CDR3 DNA reads TGTGCTAGTGGTTTGAGCGGGGGCCAAGCAGGGTCCGGTGAGCAGTTCTTC.

The rearrangement joins TRBV29-1 to TRBJ1-4; 7 bases match TRBD1. Germline CDR1 reads SQVTM; CDR2 reads ANQGSEA. Losses at the gene ends were 7 bases for V and 8 bases for J; bases not matched to a gene: 13. The CDR3 is 14 residues long. CDR3 sequence: CSAAPGQNSEKLFF. DNA of the CDR3: TGCAGCGCGGCCCCGGGACAGAATTCCGAAAAACTGTTTTTT.

The table lists this clone with a few counts. The chain employs TRBV3-1 (or the pseudogene TRBV3-2) and TRBJ2-5; weak D call: TRBD2 (6 bases). The CDR3 has 13 residues. The germline V and J ends were trimmed by 5 bases and 5 bases, with 12 bases remaining between them. The germline V gene encodes CDR1 LGHDT and CDR2 YNNKEL (reference sequence). The CDR3 nucleotides are TGTGCCAGCAGCAAAAGGGACTGGGAGACCCAGTACTTC. This encodes CASSKRDWETQYF.

The rearrangement links TRBV2 to TRBJ1-5; 8 positions agree with TRBD1. After removal of 7 bases from V and 2 bases from J, the junction contained 7 bases not matched to a gene. Looked up from germline, CDR1 is SNHLY and CDR2 is FYNNEI. The CDR3 runs 15 residues. The CDR3 region is CASTGQGSGNQPQHF. CDR3 nucleotide sequence: TGTGCCAGCACCGGACAGGGATCGGGCAATCAGCCCCAGCATTTT.

The chain couples TRBV2 to TRBJ1-5, with 11 bases that match TRBD1. Germline trimming cut 6 bases from V and 6 bases from J; bases unmatched to any gene: 10. This CDR3 contains 16 residues. Germline-derived CDR1 and CDR2 are SNHLY and FYNNEI. CDR3 DNA sequence: TGTGCCAGCAGAGACGTGGGACAGGGGGGTTTTCAGCCCCAGCATTTT. It is translated as CASRDVGQGGFQPQHF.

This chain links TRBV4-1 with TRBJ2-7, with TRBD1 matching over 7 bases. V lost 1 base to trimming and J lost 5 bases; unmatched junction nucleotides: 8. The germline V gene encodes CDR1 MGHRA and CDR2 YSYEKL. This CDR3 is built from 15 residues. The DNA for the CDR3 is TGCGCCAGCAGCCAAGCCGAGGGGGCTATCGACGAGCAGTACTTC. Translating it yields CASSQAEGAIDEQYF.

This chain connects TRBV5-1 to TRBJ1-2; 12 bases line up with TRBD1. Germline assignment: CDR1 SGHRS and CDR2 YFSETQ. The CDR3 is 14 residues long. The V segment lost 4 bases and the J segment 7 bases; nucleotides outside the gene matches: 5. CDR3 sequence (DNA): TGCGCCAGCAGCGAGGGACAGGGGGCTTTTGGCTACACCTTC. It is translated as CASSEGQGAFGYTF.

This chain uses TRBV10-3 with TRBJ2-1; D perhaps matches TRBD2 (6 bases). V was trimmed by 10 bases and J by 7 bases, leaving 20 bases between them. The CDR3 consists of 14 residues. CDR1 is ENHRY, CDR2 SYGVKD, per germline. CDR3 bases: TGTGCCACCTCTGAAGACGGGAGAGGGAATGAGCAGTTCTTC. Protein sequence: CATSEDGRGNEQFF.

The chain employs TRBV11-2 and TRBJ2-1, with D tentatively TRBD2 (5 bases). The CDR3 has 15 residues. Germline-derived CDR1 and CDR2 are SGHAT and FQNNGV. V dropped 0 bases and J dropped 4 bases, with 10 bases sitting between them. The CDR3 nucleotides read TGTGCCAGCAGCTTAGAGGTGGGAGAGTACAATGAGCAGTTCTTC. Protein: CASSLEVGEYNEQFF.